This T cell receptor (beta chain) was recovered during a study of shared clonotypes between healthy human individuals. Looking at the study overall: Donors had three CD4 naive, three CD4 memory, two CD8 naive and one CD8 memory plate apiece. Study-wide points: Relative to their counterparts shared across all four donors, non-shared clonotypes exhibited diminished generation probabilities. Although depth was large, rarefaction showed that sequencing of the sorted subsets was incomplete.

The CDR3 has 15 residues. The germline CDR1 and CDR2 sequences are MDHEN and SYDVKM. V was trimmed by 5 bases and J by 7 bases, leaving 18 bases between them. In regard to this clone: The antigen is undetermined.

Evenly divided among several immunoSEQ plates was the genomic DNA of each subset. The data were produced by immunoSEQ multiplex PCR, yet TCRdb's version contains in-frame clones alone and is incomplete. The data contain over a million clones, around 98% of them singletons. This sequence originates from a man aged 30 to 39 in good health. This rearrangement joins TRBV28 to TRBJ1-5; D is undetermined. Sequencing used naive CD4+ T cells sorted from blood. Subset of the sample: CD45RA+ positively selected. CDR3 loop: CASSPDPPRGQPQHF. CDR3 DNA: TGTGCCAGCAGTCCAGACCCCCCCCGAGGCCAGCCCCAGCATTTT.